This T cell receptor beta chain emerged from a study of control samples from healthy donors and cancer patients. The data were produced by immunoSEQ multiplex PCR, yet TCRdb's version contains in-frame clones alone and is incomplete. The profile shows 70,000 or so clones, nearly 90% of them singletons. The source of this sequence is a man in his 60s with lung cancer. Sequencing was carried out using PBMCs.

CDR3 DNA: TGTGCCAGCTCACAGGGTTACGAGCAGTACTTC. Its translation: CASSQGYEQYF. The genes are TRBV18 and TRBJ2-7; no firm D call. The ends were cut back, 4 bases at V and 4 bases at J, with 5 bases in the middle. Per the germline V gene, CDR1 is KGHSH and CDR2 is LQKENI. This CDR3 is built from 11 residues.